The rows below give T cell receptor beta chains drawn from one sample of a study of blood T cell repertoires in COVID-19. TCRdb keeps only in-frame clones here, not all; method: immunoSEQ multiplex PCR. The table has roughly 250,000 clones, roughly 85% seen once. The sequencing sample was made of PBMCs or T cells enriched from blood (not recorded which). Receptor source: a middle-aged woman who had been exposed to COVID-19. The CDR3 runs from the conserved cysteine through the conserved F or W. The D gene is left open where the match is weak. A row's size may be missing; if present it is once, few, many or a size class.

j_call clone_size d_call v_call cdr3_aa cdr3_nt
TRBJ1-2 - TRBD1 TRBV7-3 CASSPRQGARYGYTF TGTGCCAGCAGCCCCCGACAGGGGGCGAGGTATGGCTACACCTTC
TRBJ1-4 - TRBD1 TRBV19 CASSRQGVGEKLFF TGTGCCAGTAGTCGACAGGGGGTCGGGGAAAAACTGTTTTTT
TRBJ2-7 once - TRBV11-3 CASSLGGGTAYEQYF TGTGCCAGCAGCTTAGGAGGGGGAACAGCCTACGAGCAGTACTTC
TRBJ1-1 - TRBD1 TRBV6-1 CASSEGRGGERQAFF TGTGCCAGCAGTGAAGGTAGAGGGGGCGAAAGGCAGGCTTTCTTT
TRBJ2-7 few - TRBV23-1 CASSQQLEGIATCRALYEQYF TGCGCCAGCAGTCAACAGCTAGAGGGAATAGCCACTTGCCGCGCTCTCTACGAGCAGTACTTC
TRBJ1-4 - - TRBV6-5 CASTSGATNEKLFF TGTGCCAGCACCTCCGGTGCAACTAATGAAAAACTGTTTTTT
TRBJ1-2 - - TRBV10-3 CAISDQGNYGYTF TGTGCCATCAGTGACCAGGGGAACTATGGCTACACCTTC
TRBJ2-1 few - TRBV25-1 CASTGSVLDGNEQFF TGTGCCAGCACCGGAAGCGTTCTAGATGGCAATGAGCAGTTCTTC
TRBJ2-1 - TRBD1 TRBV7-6 CASSLVGQGAGEQFF TGTGCCAGCAGCTTAGTGGGACAGGGGGCCGGTGAGCAGTTCTTC
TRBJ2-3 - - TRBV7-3 CASSLRVADTQYF TGTGCCAGCAGCTTAAGAGTGGCAGATACGCAGTATTTT
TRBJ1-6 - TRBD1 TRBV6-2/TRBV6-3 CASSGTGTNSPLHF TGTGCCAGCAGTGGGACAGGGACTAATTCACCCCTCCACTTT
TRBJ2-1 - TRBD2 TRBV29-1 CSVAGTRRNEQFF TGCAGCGTAGCCGGGACTAGACGGAATGAGCAGTTCTTC
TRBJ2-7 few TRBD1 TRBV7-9 CASSSDRDRAYEQYF TGTGCCAGCAGCTCCGACCGGGACAGAGCCTACGAGCAGTACTTC
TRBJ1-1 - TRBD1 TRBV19 CASSMETGGAFF TGTGCCAGTAGTATGGAGACAGGGGGAGCTTTCTTT
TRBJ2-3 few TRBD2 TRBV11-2 CASSSYGLAGGRTDTQYF TGTGCCAGCAGCTCCTACGGACTAGCGGGGGGGAGGACAGATACGCAGTATTTT
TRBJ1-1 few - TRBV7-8 CASSSQGQGTEAFF TGTGCCAGCAGCTCCCAGGGGCAGGGCACTGAAGCTTTCTTT
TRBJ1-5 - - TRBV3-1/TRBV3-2 CASSPSNQPQHF TGTGCCAGCAGCCCATCCAATCAGCCCCAGCATTTT
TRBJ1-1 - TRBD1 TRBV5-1 CASSFSGQGAIGNTEAFF TGCGCCAGCAGCTTCTCGGGACAGGGGGCAATTGGGAACACTGAAGCTTTCTTT
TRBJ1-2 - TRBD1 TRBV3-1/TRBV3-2 CASSQGRGLISYGYTF TGTGCCAGCAGCCAAGGCAGGGGGCTTATCAGCTATGGCTACACCTTC
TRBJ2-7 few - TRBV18 CASSPRLDRSSYEQYF TGTGCCAGCTCACCACGTCTTGATAGGAGCTCCTACGAGCAGTACTTC
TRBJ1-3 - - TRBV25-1 CASRGQKNTIYF TGTGCCAGCAGAGGACAGAAAAACACCATATATTTT
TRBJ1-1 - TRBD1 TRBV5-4 CASSSETGGYTEAFF TGTGCCAGCAGCTCTGAGACAGGGGGGTACACTGAAGCTTTCTTT
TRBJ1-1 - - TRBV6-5 CASSYSGPWASGGAFF TGTGCCAGCAGTTACTCGGGCCCGTGGGCGAGCGGGGGAGCTTTCTTT
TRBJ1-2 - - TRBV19 CASTDRRYGYTF TGTGCCAGTACTGACAGGAGGTATGGCTACACCTTC
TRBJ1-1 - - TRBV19 CASLEQGNTEAFF TGTGCCAGCCTCGAACAGGGGAACACTGAAGCTTTCTTT
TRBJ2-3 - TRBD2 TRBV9 CASSAPSGGTDTQYF TGTGCCAGCAGCGCCCCTAGCGGGGGAACAGATACGCAGTATTTT
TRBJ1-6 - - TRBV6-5 CASSYSISGYNSPLHF TGTGCCAGCAGTTACTCGATATCCGGTTATAATTCACCCCTCCACTTT
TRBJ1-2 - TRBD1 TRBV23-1 CASSPRLGQDIYGYTF TGCGCCAGCAGTCCCCGGTTGGGACAGGATATCTATGGCTACACCTTC
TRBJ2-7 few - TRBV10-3 CATSPQRVSYEQYF TGTGCCACATCCCCTCAGCGGGTATCCTACGAGCAGTACTTC
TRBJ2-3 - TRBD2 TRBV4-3 CASSQDRVGGAWDTQYF TGCGCCAGCAGCCAAGATCGAGTCGGGGGGGCTTGGGATACGCAGTATTTT
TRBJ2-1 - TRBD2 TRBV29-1 CSAGGANYNEQFF TGCAGCGCGGGGGGGGCTAACTACAATGAGCAGTTCTTC
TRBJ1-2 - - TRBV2 CADLSGQSGYTF TGTGCCGACCTAAGTGGACAGTCAGGCTACACCTTC
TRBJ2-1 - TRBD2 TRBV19 CASSPGSSGGGPTYNEQFF TGTGCCAGTAGTCCAGGATCTAGCGGGGGGGGACCCACCTACAATGAGCAGTTCTTC
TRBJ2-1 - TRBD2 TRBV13 CASSQIAGGYNEQFF TGTGCCAGCAGCCAAATAGCGGGGGGTTACAATGAGCAGTTCTTC
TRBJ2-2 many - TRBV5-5 CASSLLDSTGELFF TGTGCCAGCAGCTTACTGGACTCAACCGGGGAGCTGTTTTTT
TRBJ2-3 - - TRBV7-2 CASSLGQITDTQYF TGTGCCAGCAGCTTAGGACAGATCACAGATACGCAGTATTTT
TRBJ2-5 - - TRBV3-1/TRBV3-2 CASSQDTVGETQYF TGTGCCAGCAGCCAAGACACAGTTGGGGAGACCCAGTACTTC
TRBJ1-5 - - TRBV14 CASSQGGLNSNQPQHF TGTGCCAGCAGCCAGGGGGGACTGAATAGCAATCAGCCCCAGCATTTT
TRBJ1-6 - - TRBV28 CASSSGDYNSPLHF TGTGCCAGCAGCTCCGGGGATTATAATTCACCCCTCCACTTT
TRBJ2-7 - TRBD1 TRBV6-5 CASSMDRFPYEQYF TGTGCCAGCAGTATGGACAGGTTCCCTTACGAGCAGTACTTC
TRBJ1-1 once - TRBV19 CASMRTHTEAFF TGTGCCAGTATGCGAACGCACACTGAAGCTTTCTTT
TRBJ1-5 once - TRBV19 CASSTQGGGNQPQHF TGTGCCAGTAGCACCCAGGGCGGGGGCAATCAGCCCCAGCATTTT
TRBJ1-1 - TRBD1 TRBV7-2 CASSLVGTETFF TGTGCCAGCAGCTTAGTGGGGACAGAAACTTTCTTT
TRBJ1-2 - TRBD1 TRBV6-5 CASRRQGGGYGYTF TGTGCCAGCAGACGACAGGGTGGGGGCTATGGCTACACCTTC
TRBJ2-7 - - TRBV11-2 CASSLDMPGALHEQYF TGTGCCAGCAGCTTAGATATGCCAGGGGCCCTCCACGAGCAGTACTTC
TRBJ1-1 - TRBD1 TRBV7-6 CASSPRTGINTEAFF TGTGCCAGCAGCCCGAGGACAGGAATAAACACTGAAGCTTTCTTT
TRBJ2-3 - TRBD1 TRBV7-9 CASSFLGQGAKDTQYF TGTGCCAGCAGCTTCCTGGGACAGGGGGCTAAGGATACGCAGTATTTT